The clone carrying this TCR beta chain turned up a few times. All enrollees were roughly 18 to 89 years old and from roughly 26 US areas. Participant reports of clinical history set cohort assignment. This record belongs to a study of blood T cell repertoires in COVID-19. The overall study: Samples of COVID-19 (acute and convalescent) were obtained from the United States, Italy and Spain. PBMCs, B-cell-depleted T cells, or T cells were the source of the cDNA or gDNA that made up the material.

The table came from immunoSEQ multiplex PCR; TCRdb's copy has only in-frame clones and leaves some out. The sample lists fewer than 250,000 clones, about 84% occurring once. From germline, CDR1 is GTSNPN and CDR2 SVGIG (reference sequence). V trimming: 4 bases; J trimming: 4 bases; junction bases outside the gene matches: 3. The CDR3 is 13 amino acids. This clonotype was obtained from a man between 60 and 75 years old who had recovered from COVID-19. V and J are TRBV30 and TRBJ2-2; TRBD1 matches at 7 bases. The sequenced sample consisted of PBMCs or T cells enriched from blood (not recorded which). The CDR3 DNA reads TGTGCCTGGATACAGGGGTCCACCGGGGAGCTGTTTTTT. It codes for CAWIQGSTGELFF.